This T cell receptor (beta chain) was obtained from a study of TIL therapy for anti-PD-1-resistant metastatic lung cancer. The CDR3 contains 14 residues. The V gene's germline CDR1 is LGHNT and CDR2 FRNRAP. V was shortened by 5 bases and J by 6 bases, with 15 bases between the two germline ends. The immunoSEQ assay was v3. Assay: immunoSEQ multiplex PCR; the TCRdb copy retains only in-frame clones and omits some. The sample lists about 50,000 clones; 65% to 80% were seen once. The time point here: pre-treatment sample, taken before nivolumab and TIL therapy. Pleural nodules or supraclavicular lymph nodes made up most of the excised metastases sampled.

The chain employs TRBV12-5 and TRBJ2-3, with a possible D match to TRBD1 (6 bases). Sample: tumor tissue, taken at baseline. This sequence originates from a person between 30 and 79 years old with non-small cell lung cancer. The DNA of the CDR3 is TGTGCTAGTGGTATCGACAGGTCCACCGATACGCAGTATTTT. Protein: CASGIDRSTDTQYF.